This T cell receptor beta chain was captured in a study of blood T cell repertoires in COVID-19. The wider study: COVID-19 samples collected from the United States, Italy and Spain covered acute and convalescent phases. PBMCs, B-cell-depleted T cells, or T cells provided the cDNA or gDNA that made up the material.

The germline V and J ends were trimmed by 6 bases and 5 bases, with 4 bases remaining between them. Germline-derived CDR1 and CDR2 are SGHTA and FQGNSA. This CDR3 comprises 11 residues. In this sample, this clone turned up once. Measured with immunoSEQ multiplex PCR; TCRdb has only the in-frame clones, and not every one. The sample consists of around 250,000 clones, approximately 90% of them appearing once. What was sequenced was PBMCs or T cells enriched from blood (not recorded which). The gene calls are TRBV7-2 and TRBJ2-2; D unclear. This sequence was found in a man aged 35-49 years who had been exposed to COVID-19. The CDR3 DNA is TGTGCCAGCAGAACAACCGGGGAGCTGTTTTTT. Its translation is CASRTTGELFF.